Reported below is one T cell receptor (beta chain). V shed 4 bases and J 3 bases; nucleotides not matched to a gene: 3. The CDR3 consists of 14 residues. The germline CDR1 and CDR2 sequences are SEHNR and FQNEAQ (reference sequence). The data are from a study of blood T cell repertoires in COVID-19. Whole-study context: From T cells, B-cell-depleted T cells, or PBMCs came the material, which was cDNA or gDNA.

Participant age was about 18 to 95 years, and participants resided in approximately 25 US areas. Original processing notes: How many nucleated cells were present was estimated from reference gene primer amplification. Only in-frame clones appear in the TCRdb table, and some are missing; sequencing was by immunoSEQ multiplex PCR. The V and J calls and the clone size are those of that table, but D and trimming were determined from the DNA. This table has about 220,000 clones, about 90% appearing once. The clonotype was recovered from a man aged 30 to 45 who had been exposed to COVID-19. This chain uses TRBV7-9 with TRBJ2-1, with 7 positions matching TRBD1. The sequenced sample was PBMCs or T cells enriched from blood (not recorded which). CDR3 residues: CASSSPGGYNEQFF. DNA for the CDR3: TGTGCCAGCAGCTCCCCAGGGGGCTACAATGAGCAGTTCTTC. Filled out from reference TRBV7-9 and TRBJ2-1, the complete variable domain reads DTGVSQNPRHKITKRGQNVTFRCDPISEHNRLYWYRQTLGQGPEFLTYFQNEAQLEKSRLLSDRFSAERPKGSFSTLEIQRTEQGDSAMYLCASSSPGGYNEQFFGPGTRLTVL.